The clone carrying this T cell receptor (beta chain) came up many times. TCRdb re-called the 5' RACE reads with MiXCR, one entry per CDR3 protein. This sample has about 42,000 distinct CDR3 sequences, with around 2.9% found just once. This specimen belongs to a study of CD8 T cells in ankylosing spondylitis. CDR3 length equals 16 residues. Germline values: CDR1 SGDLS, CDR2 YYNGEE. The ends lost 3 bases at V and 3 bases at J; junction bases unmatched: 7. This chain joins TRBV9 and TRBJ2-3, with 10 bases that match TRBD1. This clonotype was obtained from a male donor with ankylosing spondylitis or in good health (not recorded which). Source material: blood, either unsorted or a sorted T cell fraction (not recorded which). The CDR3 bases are TGTGCCAGCAGCGCGTTGACAGGGGGCTTAACAGATACGCAGTATTTT. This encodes CASSALTGGLTDTQYF. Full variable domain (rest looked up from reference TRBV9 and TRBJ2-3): DSGVTQTPKHLITATGQRVTLRCSPRSGDLSVYWYQQSLDQGLQFLIQYYNGEERAKGNILERFSAQQFPDLHSELNLSSLELGDSALYFCASSALTGGLTDTQYFGPGTRLTVL.